The present T cell receptor beta chain was sequenced within a study of CD8 T cells in ankylosing spondylitis. Whole-study results and caveats: Ankylosing spondylitis blood appeared to be characterized by a TCR beta motif of 8 or 9 highly homologous variants.

The V gene end was trimmed by 0 bases and the J gene end by 8 bases; junction bases not matched to a gene: 14. The CDR3 totals 16 residues. The germline V gene encodes CDR1 DFQATT and CDR2 SNEGSKA (reference sequence). This clonotype was counted many times. Its target is unknown. TCRdb re-analysed the 5' RACE reads in MiXCR, keeping a single row per CDR3 protein. The repertoire consists of 450,000 to 550,000 distinct CDR3 sequences, with roughly 5.2% occurring once and the leading ten covering roughly 3.5%. The sequenced sample was blood, either unsorted or a sorted T cell fraction (not recorded which). The TCR was taken from a male donor with ankylosing spondylitis. This chain connects TRBV20-1 to TRBJ1-2; 8 bases agree with TRBD1. The chain's CDR3 is CSARDQRKGQVGGYTF. The CDR3 nucleotides read TGCAGTGCTAGAGATCAGAGGAAGGGACAGGTGGGAGGCTACACCTTC.